These 4 T cell receptor beta chains were all obtained from the same sample, sequenced in a study of T cells expressing NK-cell markers (dated by TCRdb to 2020 to 2021). The library was made by 5' RACE. Sequenced on an Illumina HiSeq 2000. TCRdb reprocessed the reads; each CDR3 protein sequence makes one entry, and DNA is unavailable. The table of this sample itemizes about 150,000 distinct CDR3 sequences. The top ten clonotypes cover around 35% of the sample. The sequenced sample consisted of blood T cells: a sorted CD56 or NKG2C T cell subset, CD4+ or CD8+ T cells, or bulk PBMC T cells (not recorded which). All receptors come from a woman aged 50 to 60 in good health. Donor details come from another sample of the same person, matched by shared clones.

This chain links TRBV7-8 with TRBJ1-5; TCRdb outputs TRBD1, but without DNA this stays unchecked. Per germline, CDR1 SGHVS and CDR2 FQNEAQ. This CDR3 region has 16 residues. CDR3: CASSSQQGIGNQPQHF. The full variable domain, with the rest looked up from reference TRBV7-8 and TRBJ1-5, is GAGVSQSPRYKVAKRGQDVALRCDPISGHVSLFWYQQALGQGPEFLTYFQNEAQLDKSGLPSDRFFAERPEGSVSTLKIQRTQQEDSAVYLCASSSQQGIGNQPQHFGDGTRLSIL.

The chain recombines TRBV3-1 with TRBJ1-5; TCRdb's D call, TRBD1, is unchecked because there is no DNA. In germline, CDR1 is LGHDT, CDR2 YNNKEL (reference sequence). The length of the CDR3 is 13 residues. CDR3 loop: CASSQDREQPQHF. The full variable domain, completed using reference TRBV3-1 and TRBJ1-5, is DTAVSQTPKYLVTQMGNDKSIKCEQNLGHDTMYWYKQDSKKFLKIMFSYNNKELIINETVPNRFSPKSPDKAHLNLHINSLELGDSAVYFCASSQDREQPQHFGDGTRLSIL.

The V call is TRBV7-9, the J call TRBJ2-1; absent DNA, TCRdb's TRBD2 call cannot be checked. This CDR3 is 16 amino acids long. Germline assignment: CDR1 SEHNR and CDR2 FQNEAQ (reference sequence). This CDR3 reads CASSLSVRENDNEQFF.

The chain links TRBV6-5 to TRBJ2-7. Per germline, CDR1 MNHEY and CDR2 SVGAGI. There are 13 residues in the CDR3. The CDR3 reads CASSPTDAAEQYF.